Sequencing of this T cell receptor (beta chain) was carried out in a study of CD8 T cells in ankylosing spondylitis. The CDR3 loop spans 16 amino acids. From germline, CDR1 is SGDLS and CDR2 YYNGEE. The V gene lost 0 bases and the J gene lost 0 bases, with 9 bases spanning the gap. With molecular barcodes, quantitative 5'-RACE was used to make the TCR beta libraries. From the 5' RACE reads, TCRdb called clonotypes with MiXCR, one entry per CDR3 protein. The data show 500,000 or so distinct CDR3 sequences, about 5.7% seen once. Study-wide points: Previously reported in reactive arthritis synovial fluid and blood were some of the motif variants. The authors reported significant enrichment of disease-linked clones in matched ankylosing spondylitis synovial fluid. For ankylosing spondylitis blood, a TCR beta motif of 7 to 9 highly homologous variants appeared characteristic.

This clonotype occurred many times. Its antigen remains unknown. This receptor was taken from a male donor with ankylosing spondylitis. The rearrangement joins TRBV9 to TRBJ2-2; TRBD2 might be the D (7 bases). The sequenced sample was blood, either unsorted or a sorted T cell fraction (not recorded which). CDR3 sequence reads: CASSVVGGANTGELFF. CDR3 DNA: TGTGCCAGCAGCGTAGTAGGGGGGGCGAACACCGGGGAGCTGTTTTTT.